The 24 T cell receptor beta chains below all came from one sample that was sequenced in a study of T cell repertoires in cytomegalovirus infection. TCRdb passed the reads through MiXCR, listing each CDR3 protein once. Seen here are hundreds of thousands of distinct CDR3 sequences, roughly 30% observed once, and the top ten hold around a sixth. Antigen specificity for these receptors is unknown. Specimen: cultured PBMCs, collected from culture after CMV antigen stimulation. Source of these receptors: a human donor in good health (CMV status not recorded). Some clones in this sample may be carry-over from other donors' samples.

The chain links TRBV12-5 to TRBJ2-1; D remains unclear. Germline V gene lookup returns CDR1 LGHNT and CDR2 FRNRAP. This CDR3 contains 15 residues. The V and J ends lost 5 bases and 5 bases respectively, with 16 bases between them. The CDR3 DNA reads TGTGCTAGTGGTACCTATCTCTCGGGCCACAATGAGCAGTTCTTC. Protein product: CASGTYLSGHNEQFF.

The CDR3 DNA reads as TGTGCCAGCAGCTGGACAGGGGGTTATCAGCCCCAGCATTTT. Residues: CASSWTGGYQPQHF. The chain has TRBV5-8 and TRBJ1-5; 10 bases are a match to TRBD1. Germline CDR1 and CDR2: SGHTS and YDEGEE. This CDR3 has 14 residues. The J segment lost 5 bases and the V segment lost 3 bases, leaving 2 bases of the junction unmatched.

This clonotype was found many times. The J gene is TRBJ2-1, the V gene TRBV10-2, with D tentatively TRBD2 (6 bases). Germline-derived CDR1 and CDR2 are WSHSY and SAAADI. The CDR3 is 16 amino acids. Trimming took off 4 bases at V and 10 bases at J, with 23 bases between the two ends. In DNA, the CDR3 is TGCGCCAGCAGTGGGTCCCCCGGCGGGATGAGGTACGAGCAGTTCTTC. Protein sequence: CASSGSPGGMRYEQFF.

This clonotype was counted only a few times. V usage is TRBV19 and J usage is TRBJ2-1; 10 bases align to TRBD2. After removal of 7 bases from V and 9 bases from J, the junction contained 12 bases not matched to a gene. Looked up from germline, CDR1 is LNHDA and CDR2 is SQIVND (reference sequence). CDR3 size: 15 residues. CDR3: CASIDGASGRSEQFF. CDR3 nucleotides: TGTGCCAGTATCGATGGGGCTAGCGGGAGAAGTGAGCAGTTCTTC. Looking up the rest from reference TRBV19 and TRBJ2-1 gives the full variable domain: DGGITQSPKYLFRKEGQNVTLSCEQNLNHDAMYWYRQDPGQGLRLIYYSQIVNDFQKGDIAEGYSVSREKKESFPLTVTSAQKNPTAFYLCASIDGASGRSEQFFGPGTRLTVL.

The V gene is TRBV13, the J gene TRBJ1-1, with D unresolved. Germline CDR1 PRHDT, CDR2 FYEKMQ (reference sequence). Trimming removed 5 bases at V and 6 bases at J, with 16 bases between. The length of the CDR3 is 14 residues. The DNA of the CDR3 is TGTGCCAGCAGCGTTCGAGACATAGGACCTGAAGCTTTCTTT. Protein product: CASSVRDIGPEAFF.

This clonotype was counted at least ten times. V is TRBV7-2 and J is TRBJ1-5; 10 nucleotides line up with TRBD1. This CDR3 has 14 residues. CDR1 and CDR2 (germline): SGHTA, FQGNSA. The V and J ends lost 5 bases and 7 bases, in that order; junction bases with no gene match: 5. In nucleotides, the CDR3 is TGTGCCAGCAGCACCCGACAGGGGGCGCAGCCCCAGCATTTT. It codes for CASSTRQGAQPQHF.

The sample holds a few counts of this clonotype. The V gene is TRBV19, the J gene TRBJ2-2, with 8 bases identical to TRBD2. The CDR3 is made up of 19 amino acids. Germline CDR1 LNHDA, CDR2 SQIVND (reference sequence). The ends lost 5 bases at V and 0 bases at J; junction bases unmatched: 14. DNA for the CDR3: TGTGCCAGTAGTCTTAGCCCATTACTAGCGGACGCGAACACCGGGGAGCTGTTTTTT. This translates into CASSLSPLLADANTGELFF.

V and J are TRBV12-3 or TRBV12-4 and TRBJ2-7; D is ambiguous. This CDR3 has 14 residues. Trimming pared 4 bases from V and 7 bases from J, leaving 17 bases between. The CDR3: CASSYSYDGWEQYF. The CDR3 region has the DNA TGTGCCAGCAGTTACTCGTACGACGGCTGGGAGCAGTACTTC.

The V call is TRBV28, the J call TRBJ2-5; possibly TRBD1 for D (5 bases). CDR1 is MDHEN, CDR2 SYDVKM, per germline. The CDR3 loop spans 13 amino acids. V was shortened by 2 bases and J by 7 bases, with 11 bases between the two germline ends. CDR3 nucleotide sequence: TGTGCCAGCAGTTTAGGCCCAGGGTGGACCCAGTACTTC. Protein product: CASSLGPGWTQYF.

This clonotype was observed at least ten times. The chain carries TRBV7-2 and TRBJ2-1, with D possibly TRBD2 on 5 matching bases. With 3 bases removed from V and 0 bases from J, the gap between germline ends came to 9 bases. The CDR3 sequence is 15 residues long. From germline, CDR1 is SGHTA and CDR2 FQGNSA. CDR3 sequence reads: CASSFRGSSYNEQFF. In DNA, the CDR3 is TGTGCCAGCAGCTTTCGTGGGAGCTCCTACAATGAGCAGTTCTTC.

This clonotype was seen at least ten times. The chain joins TRBV7-6 to TRBJ2-7, with 11 bases lining up with TRBD1. CDR3 length: 15 amino acids. The germline CDR1 and CDR2 sequences are SGHVS and FNYEAQ. Trimming removed 5 bases from V and 4 bases from J; junction bases left unmatched: 7. In DNA, the CDR3 is TGTGCCAGCAGCCTGGGGGACAGGGGGGGATACGAGCAGTACTTC. Its translation is CASSLGDRGGYEQYF.

This clonotype has just a few counts. The J gene is TRBJ1-3, the V gene TRBV4-1; TRBD1 might be the D (5 bases). The V gene's germline CDR1 is MGHRA and CDR2 YSYEKL. V was clipped by 0 bases and J by 1 base, with 7 bases between them. This CDR3 comprises 15 residues. The CDR3 DNA follows: TGCGCCAGCAGCCAAGAGGGGGGGTCTGGAAACACCATATATTTT. Its translation: CASSQEGGSGNTIYF.

The chain is built from TRBV6-1 and TRBJ2-7, with D perhaps assigned TRBD1 or TRBD2 (5 bases each). V was shortened by 0 bases and J by 4 bases, with 10 bases between the two germline ends. The CDR3 is 14 residues long. Germline CDR1 is MNHNS and CDR2 is SASEGT. CDR3 region: CASSEALGVYEQYF. Here the CDR3 DNA reads TGTGCCAGCAGTGAAGCGCTGGGGGTATACGAGCAGTACTTC.

The DNA of the CDR3 is TGTGCCAGCAGTTTTGGACGCGGGGCCACTGAAGCTTTCTTT. It is translated as CASSFGRGATEAFF. The rearrangement uses TRBV12-3 or TRBV12-4 and TRBJ1-1; TRBD1 is a possible D gene (5 bases). The V end was cut by 3 bases, the J end by 4 bases, with 12 bases between. The CDR3 is made up of 14 amino acids.

The J gene is TRBJ1-5, the V gene TRBV12-3 or TRBV12-4; D unresolved. The ends were cut back, 5 bases at V and 0 bases at J, with 11 bases in the middle. The CDR3 has 15 amino acids. The CDR3, as DNA: TGTGCCAGCAGTGGCGCACTCTATAGCAATCAGCCCCAGCATTTT. Translating it yields CASSGALYSNQPQHF.

The chain is built from TRBV7-2 and TRBJ2-1; D remains unclear. The CDR3 is 14 residues long. V lost 5 bases to trimming and J lost 3 bases, with 11 bases between them. From germline, CDR1 is SGHTA and CDR2 FQGNSA. The CDR3 reads CASSLSDLYNEQFF. Written as DNA, the CDR3 is TGTGCCAGCAGCCTCAGTGATCTCTACAATGAGCAGTTCTTC.

This clonotype was found once. The chain joins TRBV19 to TRBJ2-7; 9 bases align to TRBD1. Germline V gene lookup returns CDR1 LNHDA and CDR2 SQIVND (reference sequence). There are 15 residues in the CDR3. The V segment lost 5 bases and the J segment 1 base; nucleotides outside the gene matches: 6. The CDR3 reads CASSGQGNPSYEQYF. For the CDR3, the DNA is TGTGCCAGTAGTGGACAGGGGAATCCTTCCTACGAGCAGTACTTC.

This clonotype was detected ten times or more. This chain uses TRBV7-2 with TRBJ2-4; D remains unclear. V lost 5 bases and J 1 base, leaving 6 bases between the germline ends. This CDR3 region has 13 residues. Per the germline V gene, CDR1 is SGHTA and CDR2 is FQGNSA. Here the CDR3 reads CASSLRAKNIQYF. The CDR3 coding sequence is TGTGCCAGCAGCCTCCGGGCCAAAAACATTCAGTACTTC.

The chain recombines TRBV19 with TRBJ2-7; D is uncertain. Trimming pared 5 bases from V and 2 bases from J, leaving 10 bases between. This CDR3 region has 13 residues. CDR1 and CDR2 from the germline V gene are LNHDA and SQIVND (reference sequence). The CDR3 loop is CASSAIDAYEQYF. Written as DNA, the CDR3 is TGTGCCAGTAGTGCTATAGACGCCTACGAGCAGTACTTC. The full variable domain, rest sourced from reference TRBV19 and TRBJ2-7, is DGGITQSPKYLFRKEGQNVTLSCEQNLNHDAMYWYRQDPGQGLRLIYYSQIVNDFQKGDIAEGYSVSREKKESFPLTVTSAQKNPTAFYLCASSAIDAYEQYFGPGTRLTVT.

In this sample, this clonotype turned up a few times. The V call is TRBV15, the J call TRBJ2-5; 7 bases are shared with TRBD2. Germline CDR1 is LNHNV and CDR2 is YYDKDF (reference sequence). CDR3 length: 13 residues. V shed 8 bases and J 2 bases; nucleotides not matched to a gene: 5. The CDR3 loop reads CATSGRGQETQYF. The CDR3 DNA is TGTGCCACCTCAGGGCGGGGGCAAGAGACCCAGTACTTC.

V and J are TRBV20-1 and TRBJ2-7, with D unresolved. Trimming took 6 bases from V and 2 from J, leaving 17 bases between them. The germline V gene has CDR1 DFQATT and CDR2 SNEGSKA (reference sequence). This CDR3 comprises 14 residues. Written as DNA, the CDR3 is TGCAGTGCCAACTTTGGGGTCCTACCCTACGAGCAGTACTTC. Its protein is CSANFGVLPYEQYF.

This chain links TRBV18 with TRBJ1-5, with a tentative D call TRBD1 (5 bases). V was cut by 6 bases and J by 11 bases, with 20 bases left in between. Germline loops: CDR1 KGHSH, CDR2 LQKENI. The CDR3 runs 14 residues. This chain's CDR3 is CASSPGHPVEAQHF. In nucleotides, the CDR3 is TGTGCCAGCTCCCCTGGACACCCCGTCGAAGCCCAGCATTTT.

This clonotype was recorded a few times. The chain carries TRBV7-9 and TRBJ1-2, with D possibly being TRBD1 (5 bases). Trimming shortened V by 2 bases and J by 4 bases, and 14 bases separated the two germline ends. This CDR3 spans 15 amino acids. Germline assignment: CDR1 SEHNR and CDR2 FQNEAQ (reference sequence). CDR3 region: CASSLTGAAPYGYTF. The CDR3 DNA is TGTGCCAGCAGCTTAACCGGGGCAGCTCCCTATGGCTACACCTTC.

The table lists this clonotype with a count of one. The rearrangement uses TRBV12-3 or TRBV12-4 and TRBJ2-7; D possibly corresponds to TRBD1 (5 bases). CDR3 size: 14 residues. V was cut by 4 bases and J by 3 bases, with 13 bases left in between. The CDR3 DNA reads TGTGCCAGCAGTTCTTGGAGTAGGGGCTACGAGCAGTACTTC. Its translation: CASSSWSRGYEQYF.